The sample holds many counts of the clone carrying this T cell receptor (beta chain). The source of the sample is a study of T cells in Graves' hyperthyroidism and ophthalmopathy. Regions amplified from RNA transcripts were the TCR beta CDR3 regions. The HTBI primer set served for first-round RT-PCR of the TCR CDR3. One entry per CDR3 protein, called by TCRdb with MiXCR from the multiplex PCR reads. The sample lists roughly 500,000 distinct CDR3 sequences, over 35% seen once, with about two fifths in the top ten. Trimming left V 0 bases short and J 8 bases short, with 16 bases between. The CDR3 is 15 amino acids. Germline CDR1 is DFQATT and CDR2 is SNEGSKA (reference sequence).

Specimen: peripheral blood or thyroid tissue (not recorded which). This TCR came from an adult woman with Graves' disease, either hyperthyroidism or ophthalmopathy (not recorded which). The chain links TRBV20-1 to TRBJ1-4, with D possibly being TRBD1 (6 bases). DNA for the CDR3: TGCAGTGCTAGAGATCCTCGGGGGCGCGGAGAAAAACTGTTTTTT. This codes for CSARDPRGRGEKLFF.